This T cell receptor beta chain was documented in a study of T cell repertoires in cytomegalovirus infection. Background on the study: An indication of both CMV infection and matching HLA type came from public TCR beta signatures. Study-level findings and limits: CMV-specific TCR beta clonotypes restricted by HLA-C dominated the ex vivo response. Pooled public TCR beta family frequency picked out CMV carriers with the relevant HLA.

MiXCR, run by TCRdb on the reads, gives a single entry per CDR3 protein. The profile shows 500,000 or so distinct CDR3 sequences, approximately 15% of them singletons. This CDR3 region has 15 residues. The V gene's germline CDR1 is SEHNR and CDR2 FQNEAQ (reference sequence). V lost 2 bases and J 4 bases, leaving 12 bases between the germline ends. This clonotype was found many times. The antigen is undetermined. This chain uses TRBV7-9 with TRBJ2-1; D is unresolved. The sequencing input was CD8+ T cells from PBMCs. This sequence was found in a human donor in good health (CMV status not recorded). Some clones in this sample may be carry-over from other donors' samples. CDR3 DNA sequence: TGTGCCAGCAGCTTAATACCCGTGAGATACAATGAGCAGTTCTTC. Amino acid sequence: CASSLIPVRYNEQFF.